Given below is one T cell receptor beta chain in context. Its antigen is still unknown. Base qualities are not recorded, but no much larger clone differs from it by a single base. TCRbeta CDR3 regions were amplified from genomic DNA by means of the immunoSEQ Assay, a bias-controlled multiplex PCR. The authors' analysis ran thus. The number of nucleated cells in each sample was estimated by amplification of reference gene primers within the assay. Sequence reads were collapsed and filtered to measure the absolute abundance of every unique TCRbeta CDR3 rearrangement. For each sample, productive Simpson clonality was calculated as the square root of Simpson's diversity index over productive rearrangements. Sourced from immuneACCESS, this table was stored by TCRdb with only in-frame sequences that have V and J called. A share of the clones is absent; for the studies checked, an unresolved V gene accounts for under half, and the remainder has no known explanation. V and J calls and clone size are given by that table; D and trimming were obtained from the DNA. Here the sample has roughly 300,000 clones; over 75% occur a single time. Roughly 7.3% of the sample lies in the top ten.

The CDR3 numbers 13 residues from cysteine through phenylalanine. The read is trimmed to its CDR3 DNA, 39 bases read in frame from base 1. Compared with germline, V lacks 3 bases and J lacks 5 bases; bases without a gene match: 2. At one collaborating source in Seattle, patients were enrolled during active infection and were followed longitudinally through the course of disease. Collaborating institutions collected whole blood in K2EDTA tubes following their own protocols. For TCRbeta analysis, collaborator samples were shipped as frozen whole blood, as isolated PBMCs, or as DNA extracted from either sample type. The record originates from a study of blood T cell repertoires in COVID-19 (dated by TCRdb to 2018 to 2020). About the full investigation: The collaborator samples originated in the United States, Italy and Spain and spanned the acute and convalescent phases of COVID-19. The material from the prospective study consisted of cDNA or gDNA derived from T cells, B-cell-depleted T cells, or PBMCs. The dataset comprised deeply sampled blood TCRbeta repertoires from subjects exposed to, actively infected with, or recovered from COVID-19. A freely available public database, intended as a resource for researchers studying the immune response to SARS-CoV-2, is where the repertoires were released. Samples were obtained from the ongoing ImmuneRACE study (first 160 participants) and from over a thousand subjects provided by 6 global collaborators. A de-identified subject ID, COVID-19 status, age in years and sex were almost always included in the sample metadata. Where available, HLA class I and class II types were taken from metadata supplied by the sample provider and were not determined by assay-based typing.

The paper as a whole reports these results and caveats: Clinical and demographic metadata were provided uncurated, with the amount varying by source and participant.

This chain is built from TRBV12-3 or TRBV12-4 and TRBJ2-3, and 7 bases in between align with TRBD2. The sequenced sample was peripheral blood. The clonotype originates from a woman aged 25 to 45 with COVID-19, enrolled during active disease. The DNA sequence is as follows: TGTGCCAGCAGTTTTAAGCGGGAAGATACGCAGTATTTT. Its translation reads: CASSFKREDTQYF.